Listed here are 32 T cell receptor beta chains from one sample, sequenced in a study of early T cells in non-severe SARS-CoV-2 infection. MiXCR, run by TCRdb on the 5' RACE reads, gives a single entry per CDR3 protein. The table shows 33,000 or so distinct CDR3 sequences, with 4.5% to 7.5% occurring only once. Sequencing was performed on whole blood. Receptors originate from an adult who was a healthcare worker with PCR-confirmed SARS-CoV-2 infection or an uninfected control (not recorded which).

This clonotype was picked up many times. J is TRBJ1-1 and V is TRBV29-1, with D unresolved. CDR1 SQVTM and CDR2 ANQGSEA come from the germline V gene. Between the trimmed V and J ends, which lost 7 bases and 0 bases, there was a span of 12 bases. The CDR3 has 13 amino acids. DNA for the CDR3: TGCAGCGCCACGCCCCATATGAACACTGAAGCTTTCTTT. It encodes CSATPHMNTEAFF.

V and J are TRBV7-3 and TRBJ1-1, with D uncertain. The length of the CDR3 is 13 residues. Germline lookup yields CDR1 SGHTA and CDR2 FQGTGA. The V and J ends lost 4 bases and 4 bases respectively, with 10 bases between them. The CDR3 DNA reads TGTGCCAGCAGCTCAAACTTTGCCACTGAAGCTTTCTTT. Its protein is CASSSNFATEAFF.

This clonotype came up many times. This chain links TRBV5-1 with TRBJ2-5; D is unclear. Germline V gene sequence: CDR1 SGHRS, CDR2 YFSETQ. Trimming took 0 bases from V and 1 from J, leaving 4 bases between them. The CDR3 is 13 amino acids. DNA for the CDR3: TGCGCCAGCAGCTTGGGAGTCCAAGAGACCCAGTACTTC. Protein sequence: CASSLGVQETQYF.

In its sample, this clonotype was seen many times. The chain combines TRBV6-5 with TRBJ1-1; D is possibly TRBD1 (6 bases). The CDR3 consists of 17 residues. Germline CDR1 MNHEY, CDR2 SVGAGI. Trimming cost V 0 bases and J 4 bases, with 18 bases left between them. CDR3 protein: CASSYSFTAGASTEAFF. CDR3 in DNA: TGTGCCAGCAGTTACTCTTTTACCGCAGGGGCCAGCACTGAAGCTTTCTTT.

This clonotype has ten or more counts. The chain joins TRBV10-3 to TRBJ2-7; 7 bases are shared with TRBD2. The CDR3 is made up of 12 amino acids. Germline trimming cut 7 bases from V and 5 bases from J; bases unmatched to any gene: 5. Per the germline V gene, CDR1 is ENHRY and CDR2 is SYGVKD. The CDR3 protein is CAITAGANEQYF. The CDR3 DNA follows: TGTGCCATCACGGCGGGAGCCAACGAGCAGTACTTC.

This clonotype was observed many times. V gene TRBV5-1 combines with J gene TRBJ2-3, with no clear D. There are 13 residues in the CDR3. Germline CDR1 SGHRS, CDR2 YFSETQ. V gave up 3 bases and J gave up 1 base, with 6 bases separating them. In DNA, the CDR3 is TGCGCCAGCAGCTCCATCGGCACAGATACGCAGTATTTT. The encoded protein is CASSSIGTDTQYF.

At least ten counts were recorded for this clonotype. The chain has TRBV14 and TRBJ2-1; 7 bases are shared with TRBD2. From germline, CDR1 is SGHDN and CDR2 FVKESK. This CDR3 has 17 residues. V was clipped by 0 bases and J by 4 bases; unmatched bases: 9. CDR3 residues: CASSQDGASGPYNEQFF. In DNA, the CDR3 is TGTGCCAGCAGCCAAGATGGGGCTAGCGGACCTTACAATGAGCAGTTCTTC.

This clonotype appeared many times. This chain connects TRBV6-2 or TRBV6-3 to TRBJ2-1; 12 bases are shared with TRBD2. The CDR3 consists of 14 residues. V shed 6 bases and J 10 bases; nucleotides not matched to a gene: 7. Germline assignment: CDR1 MNHEY and CDR2 SVGEGT. The CDR3 is CASSARLAGEEQFF. The CDR3 nucleotides read TGTGCCAGCAGCGCCCGACTAGCGGGGGAAGAGCAGTTCTTC.

In this sample, this clonotype turned up many times. The chain is built from TRBV10-2 and TRBJ2-7; a possible D gene is TRBD1 (5 bases). Germline V gene sequence: CDR1 WSHSY, CDR2 SAAADI. V was trimmed by 5 bases and J by 3 bases, leaving 8 bases between them. The CDR3 has 12 amino acids. This CDR3 is CASSNQGYEQYF. The CDR3 DNA is TGCGCCAGCAGTAATCAGGGCTACGAGCAGTACTTC.

This clonotype was recorded many times. This chain joins TRBV29-1 and TRBJ1-1; D remains unclear. Germline loops: CDR1 SQVTM, CDR2 ANQGSEA. Between the trimmed V and J ends, which lost 4 bases and 5 bases, there was a span of 11 bases. This CDR3 has 12 residues. The CDR3 region is CSVAESKTEAFF. CDR3 coding DNA: TGCAGCGTTGCGGAAAGTAAAACTGAAGCTTTCTTT. The whole variable domain, filled in from reference TRBV29-1 and TRBJ1-1, reads SAVISQKPSRDICQRGTSLTIQCQVDSQVTMMFWYRQQPGQSLTLIATANQGSEATYESGFVIDKFPISRPNLTFSTLTVSNMSPEDSSIYLCSVAESKTEAFFGQGTRLTVV.

The sample holds many counts of this clonotype. The chain is built from TRBV7-2 and TRBJ2-5; 7 bases line up with TRBD2. The CDR3 runs 15 residues. Germline-derived CDR1 and CDR2 are SGHTA and FQGNSA. V gave up 2 bases and J gave up 2 bases; unmatched junction bases: 5. CDR3 in amino acids: CASSLLGTIQETQYF. The DNA for the CDR3 is TGTGCCAGCAGCTTATTGGGGACTATACAAGAGACCCAGTACTTC.

The table lists this clonotype with many counts. The chain is built from TRBV9 and TRBJ2-3; D is possibly TRBD2 (5 bases). The V gene's germline CDR1 is SGDLS and CDR2 YYNGEE. The CDR3 totals 12 residues. The V and J ends lost 0 bases and 9 bases respectively, with 8 bases between them. CDR3 in DNA: TGTGCCAGCAGCGTAGTCGGGGAGACGCAGTATTTT. Translated, it gives CASSVVGETQYF.

This clonotype was counted many times. DNA of the CDR3: TGTGCCAGCAGTTACTCGACCACTGGGGACACCATATATTTT. Its translation: CASSYSTTGDTIYF. The chain links TRBV6-5 to TRBJ1-3; D gene ambiguous. The CDR3 is 14 amino acids. The germline V gene encodes CDR1 MNHEY and CDR2 SVGAGI. V was cut by 0 bases and J by 8 bases, with 11 bases left in between.

This clonotype was counted at least ten times. V gene TRBV25-1 combines with J gene TRBJ1-1; D ambiguous. Germline CDR1 reads MGHDK; CDR2 reads SYGVNS. The V end was cut by 1 base, the J end by 1 base, with 10 bases between. This CDR3 has 15 amino acids. CDR3 loop: CASSESGSKNTEAFF. CDR3 in DNA: TGTGCCAGCAGTGAATCGGGCAGTAAGAACACTGAAGCTTTCTTT.

This clonotype was detected ten times or more. The V call is TRBV20-1, the J call TRBJ2-7; D perhaps matches TRBD2 (5 bases). The CDR3 is 15 residues long. Germline V gene lookup returns CDR1 DFQATT and CDR2 SNEGSKA (reference sequence). Deletions cut 0 bases from V and 3 bases from J, with 15 bases between. The CDR3 protein is CSARDHRSGVYEQYF. Here the CDR3 DNA reads TGCAGTGCTAGAGATCACCGCTCCGGGGTCTACGAGCAGTACTTC.

This clonotype was counted only a few times. The chain joins TRBV30 to TRBJ2-6, with D unresolved. The CDR3 has 14 amino acids. Trimming took off 5 bases at V and 2 bases at J, with 10 bases between the two ends. Germline assignment: CDR1 GTSNPN and CDR2 SVGIG (reference sequence). The CDR3 DNA is TGTGCCTGGGGTCTTTTGACTGGGGCCAACGTCCTGACTTTC. Translation gives CAWGLLTGANVLTF. The full variable domain, with the rest looked up from reference TRBV30 and TRBJ2-6, is SQTIHQWPATLVQPVGSPLSLECTVEGTSNPNLYWYRQAAGRGLQLLFYSVGIGQISSEVPQNLSASRPQDRQFILSSKKLLLSDSGFYLCAWGLLTGANVLTFGAGSRLTVL.

This clonotype was recorded many times. The CDR3 sequence: CASGLVQGSYGYTF. The CDR3 coding sequence is TGTGCTAGTGGTTTGGTACAGGGGAGCTATGGCTACACCTTC. The rearrangement joins TRBV12-5 to TRBJ1-2; 7 positions agree with TRBD1. V lost 0 bases and J lost 4; bases outside the gene matches: 2. Germline CDR1 is LGHNT and CDR2 is FRNRAP. CDR3 length: 14 residues.

This clonotype was found a few times. The chain recombines TRBV10-2 with TRBJ2-4, with 8 bases fitting TRBD2. The CDR3 contains 14 residues. Germline values: CDR1 WSHSY, CDR2 SAAADI. J lost 16 bases, V lost 6 bases, and 17 bases had no gene match. CDR3 amino acids: CASSPSTLGGAGYF. In DNA form, the CDR3 reads TGCGCCAGCAGCCCATCTACCCTCGGGGGGGCGGGATACTTC.

This clonotype was observed at least ten times. The rearrangement links TRBV24-1 to TRBJ1-1; TRBD1 is a possible D gene (6 bases). In germline, CDR1 is KGHDR, CDR2 SFDVKD. The germline V and J ends were trimmed by 8 bases and 0 bases, with 12 bases remaining between them. The CDR3 spans 14 residues. CDR3 protein: CATKDSNMNTEAFF. In nucleotides, the CDR3 is TGTGCCACCAAGGACAGCAACATGAACACTGAAGCTTTCTTT.

This clonotype was detected only a few times. The V and J genes are TRBV7-2 and TRBJ2-3; D not resolved. Germline CDR1 is SGHTA and CDR2 is FQGNSA. The CDR3 is 15 amino acids. V lost 4 bases, J lost 2 bases, and 13 bases lay in between. CDR3 amino acids: CASSSQDLVTDTQYF. The CDR3 DNA follows: TGTGCCAGCAGCTCCCAGGACCTCGTCACAGATACGCAGTATTTT. Full variable domain (outside the CDR3, taken from reference TRBV7-2 and TRBJ2-3): GAGVSQSPSNKVTEKGKDVELRCDPISGHTALYWYRQSLGQGLEFLIYFQGNSAPDKSGLPSDRFSAERTGGSVSTLTIQRTQQEDSAVYLCASSSQDLVTDTQYFGPGTRLTVL.

There are many counts of this clonotype. The chain links TRBV6-5 to TRBJ2-1; D is perhaps TRBD2 (5 bases). V was cut by 3 bases and J by 7 bases, with 13 bases left in between. CDR3 length: 14 residues. The germline gives CDR1 MNHEY, CDR2 SVGAGI. The CDR3 DNA reads as TGTGCCAGCAGTTATATTACTCCGGGGAATGAGCAGTTCTTC. Encoded protein: CASSYITPGNEQFF.

The sample holds a few counts of this clonotype. The rearrangement joins TRBV19 to TRBJ2-1; tentatively, D is TRBD2 (7 bases). V was cut by 5 bases and J by 2 bases, with 16 bases left in between. The germline V gene encodes CDR1 LNHDA and CDR2 SQIVND (reference sequence). The CDR3 runs to 16 residues. CDR3 DNA sequence: TGTGCCAGTAGTTCCCGTGGAGGGGGGGCCTACAATGAGCAGTTCTTC. Its translation: CASSSRGGGAYNEQFF.

In this sample, this clonotype turned up many times. The chain couples TRBV6-2 or TRBV6-3 to TRBJ2-1; D uncertain. The CDR3 is 13 amino acids. With 6 bases removed from V and 4 bases from J, the gap between germline ends came to 10 bases. Germline CDR1 is MNHEY and CDR2 is SVGEGT. Here the CDR3 DNA reads TGTGCCAGCAGCACCGGGCCATACAATGAGCAGTTCTTC. Translation: CASSTGPYNEQFF.

Ten or more counts support this clonotype. V and J are TRBV10-3 and TRBJ1-1; D unclear. Trimming left V 8 bases short and J 6 bases short, with 16 bases between. The CDR3 runs 13 residues. In germline, CDR1 is ENHRY, CDR2 SYGVKD. CDR3 in DNA: TGTGCCATCGGCCCGGTCGCCCGGGCTGAAGCTTTCTTT. Its protein is CAIGPVARAEAFF.

The table lists this clonotype with a few counts. This chain joins TRBV7-9 and TRBJ1-1; D unclear. Germline CDR1 and CDR2: SEHNR and FQNEAQ (reference sequence). Trimming pared 5 bases from V and 0 bases from J, leaving 10 bases between. The CDR3 spans 14 residues. The CDR3, as DNA: TGTGCCAGCAGCCCCGCGGCATTGAACACTGAAGCTTTCTTT. This encodes CASSPAALNTEAFF.

In this sample, this clonotype turned up many times. The chain uses TRBV12-3 or TRBV12-4 and TRBJ2-2; D gene ambiguous. The CDR3 has 12 residues. Trimming took 3 bases from V and 5 from J, leaving 4 bases between them. The DNA of the CDR3 is TGTGCCAGCAGTTTCGGTACCGGGGAGCTGTTTTTT. Its protein product is CASSFGTGELFF.

This clonotype was counted many times. The CDR3 region is CASSLYTGELFF. CDR3 sequence (DNA): TGTGCCAGCAGCCTGTATACCGGGGAGCTGTTTTTT. The V gene is TRBV11-3, the J gene TRBJ2-2, with unresolved D. The germline CDR1 and CDR2 sequences are SGHNT and YENEEA. The CDR3 extends over 12 amino acids. V lost 5 bases, J lost 5 bases, and 6 bases lay in between.

This clonotype was observed many times. The CDR3 here is CASSLAQAGGSSGELFF. CDR3 nucleotide sequence: TGCGCCAGCAGCTTGGCCCAAGCGGGAGGGTCAAGCGGGGAGCTGTTTTTT. V usage is TRBV5-1 and J usage is TRBJ2-2, with 10 bases lining up with TRBD2. With V trimmed by 0 bases and J by 7 bases, 9 bases remained unmatched. The CDR3 runs 17 residues. In germline, CDR1 is SGHRS, CDR2 YFSETQ.

The table lists this clonotype with many counts. The chain has TRBV18 and TRBJ1-6, with D perhaps TRBD1 (5 bases). Germline V lookup: CDR1 KGHSH, CDR2 LQKENI. The CDR3 runs to 14 residues. V was trimmed by 4 bases and J by 7 bases, leaving 11 bases between them. CDR3 protein: CASSRGTENSPLHF. The CDR3 region has the DNA TGTGCCAGCTCACGGGGGACCGAGAATTCACCCCTCCACTTT.

This clonotype was seen ten or more times. This sequence joins TRBV12-3 or TRBV12-4 and TRBJ1-5; 8 bases map to TRBD1. This CDR3 has 16 amino acids. V shed 7 bases and J 4 bases; nucleotides not matched to a gene: 12. CDR3 DNA sequence: TGTGCCAGCACTACTTCGACAGGGGACGGTAATCAGCCCCAGCATTTT. This translates into CASTTSTGDGNQPQHF.

This chain joins TRBV7-6 and TRBJ2-1, with unresolved D. The CDR3 sequence is 15 residues long. Trimming removed 5 bases at V and 2 bases at J, with 13 bases between. CDR1 is SGHVS and CDR2 is FNYEAQ in the germline V gene. The CDR3 DNA is TGTGCCAGCAGCCCCCCCGGCGGACCCTACAATGAGCAGTTCTTC. Its translation: CASSPPGGPYNEQFF. The full variable domain, in which reference TRBV7-6 and TRBJ2-1 provide the parts outside the CDR3, is GAGVSQSPRYKVTKRGQDVALRCDPISGHVSLYWYRQALGQGPEFLTYFNYEAQQDKSGLPNDRFSAERPEGSISTLTIQRTEQRDSAMYRCASSPPGGPYNEQFFGPGTRLTVL.

This clonotype was observed many times. The chain has TRBV29-1 and TRBJ1-4; 10 positions match TRBD1. CDR1 is SQVTM, CDR2 ANQGSEA, per germline. This CDR3 region has 13 residues. Trimming at V came to 7 bases and at J to 7 bases, leaving 6 bases not matched to a gene. CDR3: CSAARDRGEKLFF. The DNA of the CDR3 is TGCAGCGCTGCTCGGGACAGGGGTGAAAAACTGTTTTTT.